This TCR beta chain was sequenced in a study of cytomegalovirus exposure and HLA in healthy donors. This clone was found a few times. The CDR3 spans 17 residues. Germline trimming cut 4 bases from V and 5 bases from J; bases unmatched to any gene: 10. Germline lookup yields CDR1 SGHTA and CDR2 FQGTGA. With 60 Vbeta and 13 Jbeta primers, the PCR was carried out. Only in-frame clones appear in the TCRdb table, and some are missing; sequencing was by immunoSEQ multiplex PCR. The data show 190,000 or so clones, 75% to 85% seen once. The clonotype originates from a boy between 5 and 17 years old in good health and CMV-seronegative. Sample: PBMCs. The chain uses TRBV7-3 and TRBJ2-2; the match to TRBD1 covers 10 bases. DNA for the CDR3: TGTGCCAGCAGCTCAATCTCCGGGACAGGGGAGACCGGGGAGCTGTTTTTT. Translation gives CASSSISGTGETGELFF.